This T cell receptor beta chain was obtained from a study of Ad26.COV2.S vaccination and SARS-CoV-2 variants. As to treatment: 15 to 20 received Ad26.COV2.S at low or high dose, single or two shots; roughly five received placebo; per-sample allocation not given. After the first vaccine or placebo injection, samples were drawn on day 63. This Boston cohort included adults aged 18-55 years. To note about this clone: What it binds is unknown.

Generated by immunoSEQ multiplex PCR, the TCRdb table keeps only in-frame clones and is missing some. Here the sample spans approximately 300,000 clones, approximately 86% being singletons. The CDR3 runs 14 residues. Germline values: CDR1 LGHNA, CDR2 YNFKEQ. The V end lost 1 base, the J end lost 6 bases, and 13 bases lay between the germline ends. Whole-study findings and limits: Reports say spike-specific CD8+ and CD4+ T cell responses covered substantial breadth after vaccination. Vaccinated and placebo-treated recipients had similar non-spike TCR breadth.

The source material was peripheral blood, sampled in a trial of Ad26.COV2.S vaccine versus placebo. This receptor was obtained from a person aged 18-60 years who received the Ad26.COV2.S COVID-19 vaccine or a placebo. V is TRBV4-2 and J is TRBJ2-7; D may be TRBD2 (5 bases). The CDR3 coding sequence is TGTGCCAGCAGCCAAGTCCCAGCGGCGGGCGAGCAGTACTTC. Protein product: CASSQVPAAGEQYF.